Presented here are 2 T cell receptor beta chains from one specimen sequenced in a study of T cell responses to AZD1222 COVID-19 vaccine. Assay used: immunoSEQ multiplex PCR; TCRdb lists only in-frame clones, some missing. The data show under 200,000 clones, with about 92% seen just once and about 4% held by the top ten. The sequenced sample was peripheral blood, obtained 28 days after the second dose of the MenACWY control vaccine. Receptors originate from an adult who received the MenACWY meningococcal vaccine as a control.

This sequence joins TRBV7-9 and TRBJ2-7; the D is unclear. The CDR3 runs to 12 residues. Germline CDR1 is SEHNR and CDR2 is FQNEAQ (reference sequence). Trimming stripped 5 bases from V and 4 bases from J, with 9 bases between. The CDR3 protein is CASSVTQYEQYF. CDR3 nucleotide sequence: TGTGCCAGCAGCGTAACACAGTACGAGCAGTACTTC.

On this clone: Other nucleotide sequences from this sample produce the same CDR3. The CDR3 protein is CASSWRDSNTEAFF. CDR3 in DNA: TGTGCCAGCAGCTGGAGGGACAGTAACACTGAAGCTTTCTTT. The chain links TRBV27 to TRBJ1-1, with 7 bases lining up with TRBD1. V gave up 6 bases and J gave up 2 bases; unmatched junction bases: 6. This CDR3 is 14 amino acids long. CDR1 MNHEY and CDR2 SMNVEV come from the germline V gene (reference sequence).